In this sample, the clone carrying this T cell receptor beta chain turned up many times. This CDR3 is 13 amino acids long. Germline V gene data show CDR1 as LNHDA and CDR2 as SQIVND (reference sequence). The V gene end was trimmed by 9 bases and the J gene end by 9 bases; junction bases not matched to a gene: 5. The record originates from a study of T cells in Graves' hyperthyroidism and ophthalmopathy. Authors of the study amplified TCR beta CDR3 regions from RNA transcripts. Carried out on the TCR CDR3, a first-round RT-PCR used the HTBI primer set. MiXCR, applied by TCRdb to the multiplex PCR reads, yields one record per CDR3 protein. This sample has just under 750,000 distinct CDR3 sequences, with approximately 36% found just once.

The chain employs TRBV19 and TRBJ1-6; 10 bases are a match to TRBD1. Sequencing was done on a sample of blood. The sequence was collected from a woman aged 40-49 years with Graves' hyperthyroidism. The CDR3 DNA follows: TGTGCCAGCAGTGGACAGGGGGGTTCACCCCTCCACTTT. The encoded protein is CASSGQGGSPLHF.